A single sample is the source of the 4 T cell receptor beta chains below, sequenced in a study of tumor-infiltrating lymphocytes in oesophageal squamous cell carcinoma (dated by TCRdb to between 2015 and 2016). Libraries were made using PCR. The run used an Illumina HiSeq 2000. Clones were called with MiXCR by TCRdb after fastp trimmed the public reads at Q25, and only in-frame beta chains were retained. A single entry per CDR3 protein holds the most common genes and DNA from its merged rows. The sample includes roughly 18,000 distinct CDR3 sequences, with less than 50% observed a single time. Of the sample, around 30% is held by the ten largest clones. The specimen was esophageal tumor tissue. The origin of the receptors is a male donor with esophageal squamous cell carcinoma.

As regards this clonotype: At one end the junction does not follow the germline gene, possibly because of a read error. The chain couples TRBV7-6 to TRBJ1-6; TRBD1 matches at 7 bases. The germline CDR1 and CDR2 sequences are SGHVS and FNYEAQ. The CDR3 loop spans 14 amino acids. CDR3: CASSSQGYSYEQYF. In nucleotides, the CDR3 is TGTGCCAGCAGCTCACAGGGGTACTCCTACGAGCAGTACTTT.

Within the sample, this clonotype is medium-sized. The chain carries TRBV12-3 or TRBV12-4 and TRBJ2-6; D is unclear. The CDR3 has 17 residues. Between the trimmed V and J ends, which lost 4 bases and 0 bases, there was a span of 13 bases. The CDR3 reads CASSSWNWLSGANVLTF. The CDR3 DNA reads TGTGCCAGCAGTTCGTGGAACTGGCTCTCTGGGGCCAACGTCCTGACTTTC.

This clonotype was seen once. This chain connects TRBV28 to TRBJ2-5, with TRBD1 identical over 10 bases. The tail of the sequence fits TRBJ1-2 better, so the J call may be wrong. This CDR3 spans 16 amino acids. Germline values: CDR1 MDHEN, CDR2 SYDVKM. CDR3 region: CASSTTGQGSNYGYTF. The CDR3 region has the DNA TGTGCCAGCAGTACCACGGGACAGGGGTCTAACTATGGCTACACCTTC.

This chain joins TRBV11-1 and TRBJ2-7; D is unclear. The CDR3 length is 15 residues. The V gene lost 1 base and the J gene lost 5 bases, with 15 bases spanning the gap. Germline assignment: CDR1 SGHAT and CDR2 FQDESV (reference sequence). The CDR3 region has the DNA TGTGCCAGCAGCTTAGGTTGGCCGTCTAAGAACGAGCAGTACTTC. Residues: CASSLGWPSKNEQYF.